This TCR beta chain was profiled in a study of blood T cell repertoires in COVID-19. At the level of the study: T cells, B-cell-depleted T cells, or PBMCs provided the cDNA or gDNA that served as material.

The ends were cut back, 4 bases at V and 10 bases at J, with 22 bases in the middle. The CDR3 extends over 15 amino acids. CDR1 SGHAT and CDR2 FQDESV come from the germline V gene (reference sequence). One Seattle source followed patients from active infection through their disease course. Produced via immunoSEQ multiplex PCR; TCRdb's table is partial and in-frame only. The table has just under 65,000 clones, approximately 80% seen once. The clonotype comes from a man aged 55 to 70 with COVID-19, enrolled during active disease. Input material: peripheral blood. The chain joins TRBV11-1 to TRBJ1-1, with a weak D call TRBD1 (5 bases). CDR3 in amino acids: CASSSRPRQGLGAFF. The CDR3 region has the DNA TGTGCCAGCAGCTCCAGACCACGGCAGGGTCTAGGAGCTTTCTTT.